Below are 2 T cell receptor beta chains sequenced from a single sample in a study of T cells expressing NK-cell markers. Using the 5' RACE reads, TCRdb records one entry per CDR3 protein without DNA. This repertoire includes fewer than 300,000 distinct CDR3 sequences. Sequenced input: blood T cells: a sorted CD56 or NKG2C T cell subset, CD4+ or CD8+ T cells, or bulk PBMC T cells (not recorded which). Source of these receptors: a woman between 18 and 69 years old in good health.

The rearrangement links TRBV29-1 to TRBJ2-1; TCRdb selects TRBD1, and the lack of DNA leaves this call unchecked. This CDR3 spans 14 amino acids. Germline V gene sequence: CDR1 SQVTM, CDR2 ANQGSEA. CDR3 region: CSGNSYRDRGGQFF.

CDR3 protein: CSAGGQENTEAFF. The rearrangement joins TRBV20-1 to TRBJ1-1; TCRdb names TRBD1, which stays unverified in the absence of DNA. Germline lookup yields CDR1 DFQATT and CDR2 SNEGSKA (reference sequence). The CDR3 sequence is 13 residues long.